The 9 T cell receptor beta chains in this list originate from one sample, sequenced in a study of T cells in Graves' hyperthyroidism and ophthalmopathy. TCR beta CDR3 regions were amplified from RNA. The study used the HTBI primer set for a first-round RT-PCR of the TCR CDR3. TCRdb re-analysed the multiplex PCR reads in MiXCR, keeping a single row per CDR3 protein. There are roughly 500,000 distinct CDR3 sequences in the sample; about 20% occur only once, and 49% lies in the top ten. The sample comprised blood. The source is a woman in her seventies with Graves' ophthalmopathy.

This clonotype has ten or more counts. The V and J genes are TRBV12-3 or TRBV12-4 and TRBJ2-5; TRBD2 matches at 14 bases. J lost 5 bases, V lost 4 bases, and 9 bases had no gene match. This CDR3 has 17 amino acids. The CDR3: CASSSPGLAGEGETQYF. The DNA for the CDR3 is TGTGCCAGCAGTTCTCCGGGACTAGCGGGAGAGGGGGAGACCCAGTACTTC.

This clonotype has more than one count but fewer than ten. V usage is TRBV30 and J usage is TRBJ2-7, with D tentatively TRBD2 (7 bases). The V and J ends lost 0 bases and 4 bases respectively, with 13 bases between them. CDR1 is GTSNPN, CDR2 SVGIG, per germline (reference sequence). The CDR3 is made up of 14 amino acids. This CDR3 reads CAWSVEGGAYEQYF. In DNA form, the CDR3 reads TGTGCCTGGAGTGTAGAAGGGGGGGCTTACGAGCAGTACTTC. Combining the CDR3 with reference TRBV30 and TRBJ2-7 gives the whole variable domain SQTIHQWPATLVQPVGSPLSLECTVEGTSNPNLYWYRQAAGRGLQLLFYSVGIGQISSEVPQNLSASRPQDRQFILSSKKLLLSDSGFYLCAWSVEGGAYEQYFGPGTRLTVT.

J is TRBJ1-1 and V is TRBV7-2, with 10 positions matching TRBD1. V dropped 1 base and J dropped 1; count of bases not matched to a gene: 3. The CDR3 contains 16 residues. Germline CDR1 and CDR2: SGHTA and FQGNSA. The CDR3 protein is CASSLVGDRGNTEAFF. Written as DNA, the CDR3 is TGTGCCAGCAGCTTAGTGGGGGACAGGGGGAACACTGAAGCTTTCTTT.

This clonotype has only a few counts. This sequence joins TRBV20-1 and TRBJ2-5; TRBD2 matches at 9 bases. Germline lookup yields CDR1 DFQATT and CDR2 SNEGSKA (reference sequence). The CDR3 runs 15 residues. Losses at the gene ends were 6 bases for V and 2 bases for J; bases not matched to a gene: 10. The CDR3 DNA sequence: TGCAGTGCCAGGGGACTAGCAGACATACAAGAGACCCAGTACTTC. Translated: CSARGLADIQETQYF.

The gene calls are TRBV28 and TRBJ2-7; no clear D gene. This CDR3 spans 16 amino acids. The V end was cut by 5 bases, the J end by 0 bases, with 17 bases between. Germline-derived CDR1 and CDR2 are MDHEN and SYDVKM. The CDR3 reads CASSASSVKLSYEQYF. Here the CDR3 DNA reads TGTGCCAGCAGTGCATCTAGTGTGAAACTCTCCTACGAGCAGTACTTC.

There are many counts of this clonotype. This chain joins TRBV2 and TRBJ1-1; D remains unclear. With 2 bases removed from V and 7 bases from J, the gap between germline ends came to 11 bases. There are 13 residues in the CDR3. CDR1 and CDR2 (germline): SNHLY, FYNNEI. CDR3 region: CASSEFRLGEAFF. CDR3 nucleotide sequence: TGTGCCAGCAGTGAATTTCGTTTGGGTGAAGCTTTCTTT.

The chain employs TRBV10-3 and TRBJ2-7; TRBD2 matches 9 bases. V dropped 7 bases and J dropped 3; count of bases not matched to a gene: 7. The CDR3 spans 14 residues. CDR1 ENHRY and CDR2 SYGVKD come from the germline V gene. The CDR3 sequence: CAINEAGGGYEQYF. Here the CDR3 DNA reads TGTGCCATCAACGAAGCGGGAGGAGGCTACGAGCAGTACTTC.

The chain combines TRBV24-1 with TRBJ2-3; 7 bases are a match to TRBD1. This CDR3 has 13 residues. The ends lost 9 bases at V and 1 base at J; junction bases unmatched: 3. CDR1 and CDR2 from the germline V gene are KGHDR and SFDVKD. The CDR3 DNA reads TGTGCCACCGGACAGGACGGCACAGATACGCAGTATTTT. Translation gives CATGQDGTDTQYF.

This clonotype was counted between two and nine times. The V and J genes are TRBV5-1 and TRBJ2-5, with TRBD2 identical over 8 bases. V shed 2 bases, J shed 4 bases, and the junction held 7 bases outside the gene matches. The CDR3 contains 15 residues. Germline loops: CDR1 SGHRS, CDR2 YFSETQ. The CDR3 sequence: CASSLVSGIPETQYF. For the CDR3, the DNA is TGCGCCAGCAGCTTAGTTAGCGGGATCCCAGAGACCCAGTACTTC. Filled out from reference TRBV5-1 and TRBJ2-5, the complete variable domain reads KAGVTQTPRYLIKTRGQQVTLSCSPISGHRSVSWYQQTPGQGLQFLFEYFSETQRNKGNFPGRFSGRQFSNSRSEMNVSTLELGDSALYLCASSLVSGIPETQYFGPGTRLLVL.